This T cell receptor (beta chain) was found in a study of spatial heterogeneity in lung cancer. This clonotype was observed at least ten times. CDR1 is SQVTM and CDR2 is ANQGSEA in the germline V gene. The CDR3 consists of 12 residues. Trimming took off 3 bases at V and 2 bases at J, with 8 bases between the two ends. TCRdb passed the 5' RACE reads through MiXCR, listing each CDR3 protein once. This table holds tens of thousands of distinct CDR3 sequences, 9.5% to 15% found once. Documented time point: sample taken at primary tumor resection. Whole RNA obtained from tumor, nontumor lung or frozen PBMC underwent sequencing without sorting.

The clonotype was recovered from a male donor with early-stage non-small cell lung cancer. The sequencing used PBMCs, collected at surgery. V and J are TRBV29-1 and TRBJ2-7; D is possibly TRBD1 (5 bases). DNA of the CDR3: TGCAGCGTTGAGGCAGGGACCTACGAGCAGTACTTC. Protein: CSVEAGTYEQYF.